This passage covers 24 T cell receptor beta chains from one sample sequenced in a study of blood T cell repertoires in COVID-19. Sequencing was performed with immunoSEQ multiplex PCR; in TCRdb, only in-frame clones are kept and a portion is missing. The sample holds a few hundred thousand clones, roughly 80% seen once. What was sequenced was peripheral blood. Receptor source: a woman aged 18-29 years with acute or convalescent COVID-19.

This clone was observed once. V and J are TRBV30 and TRBJ2-3, with 7 bases identical to TRBD1. Germline trimming cut 5 bases from V and 2 bases from J; bases unmatched to any gene: 10. This CDR3 is built from 15 residues. Germline assignment: CDR1 GTSNPN and CDR2 SVGIG (reference sequence). The CDR3 DNA reads as TGTGCCTGGGTAACTCGGGACAGAAACACAGATACGCAGTATTTT. It specifies CAWVTRDRNTDTQYF.

The chain uses TRBV5-1 and TRBJ2-5, with D perhaps TRBD2 (5 bases). CDR1 is SGHRS and CDR2 is YFSETQ in the germline V gene. The CDR3 extends over 14 amino acids. V was clipped by 4 bases and J by 2 bases, with 12 bases between them. The CDR3 sequence is CASSPTGRQETQYF. The DNA for the CDR3 is TGCGCCAGCAGCCCGACTGGGAGACAAGAGACCCAGTACTTC.

The chain joins TRBV7-2 to TRBJ1-6; weak D call: TRBD1 (5 bases). V was pared by 5 bases and J by 8 bases, with 19 bases between. The V gene's germline CDR1 is SGHTA and CDR2 FQGNSA. CDR3 size: 16 residues. The CDR3 nucleotides are TGTGCCAGCAGCCCTGAAGGCAGGGTAAGGGATTCACCCCTCCACTTT. Translating it yields CASSPEGRVRDSPLHF.

The chain is built from TRBV6-2 or TRBV6-3 and TRBJ2-1; the D is unclear. CDR3 size: 13 residues. CDR1 is MNHEY, CDR2 SVGEGT, per germline. V gave up 6 bases and J gave up 8 bases, with 14 bases separating them. The CDR3 DNA sequence: TGTGCCAGCAGCCTTGTACTACCCCATGAGCAGTTCTTC. Translated, it gives CASSLVLPHEQFF.

The V call is TRBV9, the J call TRBJ1-3; D remains ambiguous. CDR1 and CDR2 from the germline V gene are SGDLS and YYNGEE. Trimming left V 1 base short and J 4 bases short, with 15 bases between. CDR3 length: 16 residues. CDR3 sequence: CASSVSTGMYGNTIYF. The DNA for the CDR3 is TGTGCCAGCAGCGTATCAACCGGGATGTACGGAAACACCATATATTTT. The full variable domain, in which reference TRBV9 and TRBJ1-3 provide the parts outside the CDR3, is DSGVTQTPKHLITATGQRVTLRCSPRSGDLSVYWYQQSLDQGLQFLIQYYNGEERAKGNILERFSAQQFPDLHSELNLSSLELGDSALYFCASSVSTGMYGNTIYFGEGSWLTVV.

This clone has only one observation. The CDR3 is CASSPRVYEQYF. The CDR3 DNA sequence: TGTGCCAGCTCACCACGCGTTTACGAGCAGTACTTC. The chain is built from TRBV18 and TRBJ2-7, with D unresolved. The V and J ends lost 1 base and 4 bases respectively, with 5 bases between them. The V gene's germline CDR1 is KGHSH and CDR2 LQKENI. The CDR3 extends over 12 amino acids.

This chain uses TRBV19 with TRBJ2-1, with 13 bases aligning to TRBD2. V gave up 9 bases and J gave up 5 bases; unmatched junction bases: 22. This CDR3 is 20 amino acids long. CDR1 and CDR2 (germline): LNHDA, SQIVND (reference sequence). The CDR3 DNA follows: TGTGCCAGCCATATGGGAGGGGGACTAGCGGGAAGGAAGACACACAATGAGCAGTTCTTC. This codes for CASHMGGGLAGRKTHNEQFF. The full variable domain, its missing parts supplied by reference TRBV19 and TRBJ2-1, is DGGITQSPKYLFRKEGQNVTLSCEQNLNHDAMYWYRQDPGQGLRLIYYSQIVNDFQKGDIAEGYSVSREKKESFPLTVTSAQKNPTAFYLCASHMGGGLAGRKTHNEQFFGPGTRLTVL.

The rearrangement links TRBV14 to TRBJ1-2, with a possible D match to TRBD1 (6 bases). The germline gives CDR1 SGHDN, CDR2 FVKESK. The ends were cut back, 1 base at V and 3 bases at J, with 12 bases in the middle. The CDR3 consists of 15 residues. The CDR3, as DNA: TGTGCCAGCAGCCAAGCAGGGGACCCCGACTATGGCTACACCTTC. Translated, it gives CASSQAGDPDYGYTF.

The chain is built from TRBV28 and TRBJ2-1, with 7 bases matching TRBD2. This CDR3 is built from 15 residues. Germline-derived CDR1 and CDR2 are MDHEN and SYDVKM. V gave up 3 bases and J gave up 6 bases; unmatched junction bases: 8. The CDR3 here is CASSFYVGRSNEQFF. CDR3 DNA: TGTGCCAGCAGTTTCTATGTCGGGAGGAGCAATGAGCAGTTCTTC. Full variable domain (remainder filled in from reference TRBV28 and TRBJ2-1): DVKVTQSSRYLVKRTGEKVFLECVQDMDHENMFWYRQDPGLGLRLIYFSYDVKMKEKGDIPEGYSVSREKKERFSLILESASTNQTSMYLCASSFYVGRSNEQFFGPGTRLTVL.

This rearrangement joins TRBV28 to TRBJ2-1; D unresolved. This CDR3 is built from 14 residues. V shed 6 bases and J shed 2 bases, with 11 bases lying between them. The germline V gene has CDR1 MDHEN and CDR2 SYDVKM. CDR3 nucleotide sequence: TGTGCCAGCAGGCCGGCGGAAACCTACAATGAGCAGTTCTTC. As protein: CASRPAETYNEQFF.

J is TRBJ2-5 and V is TRBV6-5, with TRBD2 identical over 9 bases. CDR1 is MNHEY and CDR2 is SVGAGI in the germline V gene. The CDR3 has 14 residues. The trim removed 6 bases at V and 4 bases at J, leaving 6 bases unmatched. Here the CDR3 DNA reads TGTGCCAGCAGACCTAGCGGGAATTTAGAGACCCAGTACTTC. It encodes CASRPSGNLETQYF.

The chain combines TRBV11-2 with TRBJ1-1; unclear D gene. V was clipped by 2 bases and J by 7 bases, with 5 bases between them. The V gene's germline CDR1 is SGHAT and CDR2 FQNNGV. The CDR3 is 11 residues long. The CDR3 is CASSLTGEAFF. The CDR3 DNA reads as TGTGCCAGCAGCTTAACGGGTGAAGCTTTCTTT.

The chain joins TRBV7-9 to TRBJ2-1; TRBD2 aligns across 7 bases. CDR1 and CDR2 from the germline V gene are SEHNR and FQNEAQ (reference sequence). The CDR3 is made up of 13 amino acids. The V segment lost 7 bases and the J segment 6 bases; nucleotides outside the gene matches: 6. CDR3 DNA sequence: TGTGCCAGCACCCAGGGAGGGCCCAATGAGCAGTTCTTC. Its translation: CASTQGGPNEQFF. Full variable domain (rest looked up from reference TRBV7-9 and TRBJ2-1): DTGVSQNPRHKITKRGQNVTFRCDPISEHNRLYWYRQTLGQGPEFLTYFQNEAQLEKSRLLSDRFSAERPKGSFSTLEIQRTEQGDSAMYLCASTQGGPNEQFFGPGTRLTVL.

This clone was recorded a few times. V usage is TRBV7-2 and J usage is TRBJ2-2, with a weak D call TRBD1 (5 bases). V lost 5 bases and J lost 0, with 10 bases in between. This CDR3 is 15 amino acids long. Germline CDR1 is SGHTA and CDR2 is FQGNSA. The CDR3 region has the DNA TGTGCCAGCAGCCACTGGGGCGCGAACACCGGGGAGCTGTTTTTT. It is translated as CASSHWGANTGELFF.

This sequence joins TRBV28 and TRBJ2-3, with D hard to call. The V gene's germline CDR1 is MDHEN and CDR2 SYDVKM. The CDR3 covers 14 residues. V was trimmed by 2 bases and J by 0 bases, leaving 6 bases between them. CDR3 region: CASSLGQSTDTQYF. In nucleotides, the CDR3 is TGTGCCAGCAGTTTAGGGCAAAGCACAGATACGCAGTATTTT.

The table lists this clone with a count of one. The rearrangement links TRBV6-5 to TRBJ1-2; D is perhaps TRBD1 (5 bases). Trimming pared 2 bases from V and 7 bases from J, leaving 11 bases between. CDR1 is MNHEY, CDR2 SVGAGI, per germline. The CDR3 totals 13 residues. The CDR3 DNA reads as TGTGCCAGCAGTTACGAGGGAGGGGCTGGCTACACCTTC. It yields the protein CASSYEGGAGYTF.

The chain recombines TRBV5-6 with TRBJ2-5, with 12 bases identical to TRBD2. V lost 2 bases and J lost 2; bases outside the gene matches: 4. Germline V gene data show CDR1 as SGHDT and CDR2 as YYEEEE. The CDR3 runs to 16 residues. CDR3 DNA sequence: TGTGCCAGCAGCTTCCCCGGACTAGCGGGGCAAGAGACCCAGTACTTC. Translating it yields CASSFPGLAGQETQYF.

The CDR3 nucleotides read TGTGCCAGCAGCGACGGGGTGGCCTATAATTCACCCCTCCACTTT. It translates to CASSDGVAYNSPLHF. The rearrangement joins TRBV13 to TRBJ1-6, with D unresolved. The CDR3 totals 15 residues. Per germline, CDR1 PRHDT and CDR2 FYEKMQ (reference sequence). V dropped 5 bases and J dropped 2 bases, with 10 bases sitting between them.

In its sample, this clone was seen a few times. The chain recombines TRBV3-1 (or the pseudogene TRBV3-2) with TRBJ2-7, with TRBD2 matching 10 bases. CDR1 and CDR2 from the germline V gene are LGHDT and YNNKEL (reference sequence). The trim removed 0 bases at V and 1 base at J, leaving 9 bases unmatched. This CDR3 comprises 18 residues. The CDR3, as DNA: TGTGCCAGCAGCCAAGATCTGCCTCCGGGACTAGCGTCCTACGAGCAGTACTTC. It is translated as CASSQDLPPGLASYEQYF.

The V gene is TRBV27, the J gene TRBJ2-5; 8 bases fit TRBD1. CDR1 is MNHEY, CDR2 SMNVEV, per germline (reference sequence). The trim removed 4 bases at V and 1 base at J, leaving 5 bases unmatched. The CDR3 length is 15 residues. The CDR3 region is CASSSGQGSQETQYF. In DNA form, the CDR3 reads TGTGCCAGCAGTTCCGGACAGGGCTCCCAAGAGACCCAGTACTTC.

The chain has TRBV13 and TRBJ2-1; 7 bases agree with TRBD1. Germline loops: CDR1 PRHDT, CDR2 FYEKMQ (reference sequence). Losses at the gene ends were 1 base for V and 8 bases for J; bases not matched to a gene: 11. CDR3 length equals 16 residues. For the CDR3, the DNA is TGTGCCAGCAGCTTAGTGGTGACAGGGATATCACATGAGCAGTTCTTC. It codes for CASSLVVTGISHEQFF.

CDR3 nucleotide sequence: TGTGCCAGCAGCTTAGGAGGCGAGCAGTACTTC. Its translation: CASSLGGEQYF. This chain uses TRBV5-4 with TRBJ2-7; the D gene is possibly TRBD2 (5 bases). V was clipped by 2 bases and J by 6 bases, with 6 bases between them. This CDR3 comprises 11 residues. Per the germline V gene, CDR1 is SGHNT and CDR2 is YYREEE (reference sequence).

This clone has just one count. V gene TRBV5-1 combines with J gene TRBJ2-3; 10 bases line up with TRBD2. Germline V lookup: CDR1 SGHRS, CDR2 YFSETQ. CDR3 length: 14 amino acids. V shed 3 bases and J 3 bases; nucleotides not matched to a gene: 1. The CDR3 is CASSSAGGTDTQYF. CDR3 DNA sequence: TGCGCCAGCAGCTCAGCGGGAGGGACAGATACGCAGTATTTT.

This chain links TRBV30 with TRBJ2-3; D might be TRBD1 (5 bases). Germline values: CDR1 GTSNPN, CDR2 SVGIG (reference sequence). This CDR3 region has 15 residues. This CDR3 is CARTSTALFTDTQYF. The CDR3 DNA is TGTGCTAGGACGTCGACAGCCTTATTCACAGATACGCAGTATTTT.